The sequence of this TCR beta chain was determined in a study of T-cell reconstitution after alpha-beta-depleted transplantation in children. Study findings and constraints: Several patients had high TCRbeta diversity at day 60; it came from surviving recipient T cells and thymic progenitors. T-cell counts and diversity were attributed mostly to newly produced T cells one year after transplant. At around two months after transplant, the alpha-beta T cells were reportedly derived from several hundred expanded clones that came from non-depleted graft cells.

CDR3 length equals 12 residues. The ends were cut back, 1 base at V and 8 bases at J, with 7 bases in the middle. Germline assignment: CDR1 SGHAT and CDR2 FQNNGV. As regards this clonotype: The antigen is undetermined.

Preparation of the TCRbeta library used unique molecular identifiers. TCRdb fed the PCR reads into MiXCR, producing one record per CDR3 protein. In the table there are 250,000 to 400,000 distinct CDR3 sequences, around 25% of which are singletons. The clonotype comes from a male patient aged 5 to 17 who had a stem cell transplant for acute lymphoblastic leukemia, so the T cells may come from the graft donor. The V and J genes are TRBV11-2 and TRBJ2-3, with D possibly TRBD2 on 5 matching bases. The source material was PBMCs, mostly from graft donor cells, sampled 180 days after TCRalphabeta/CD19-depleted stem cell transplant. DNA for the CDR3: TGTGCCAGCAGCTTAGTCAGCGGTACGCAGTATTTT. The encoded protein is CASSLVSGTQYF.